This T cell receptor beta chain was sequenced in a study of long-term antiretroviral therapy in people with HIV (dated by TCRdb to between 2022 and 2023). With regard to the full study: The earliest samples were collected approximately a decade before the 2015 WHO recommendation for immediate ART, a period when ART was typically delayed until CD4 counts fell. No cross-contamination during QIAcube processing was seen in test extractions of a monoclonal T-cell line run alongside 25 to 35 polyclonal samples. A retrospective serial study tested whether ART initiation and durable HIV suppression were associated with changes in peripheral blood TRB repertoire composition and diversity. Among the approximately 32 participants with HIV, around ten were female. From fewer than 35 adults with confirmed HIV infection, the cohort provided 150 to 200 cryopreserved PBMC samples, gathered serially across a mean of about six years (range 1-12). General conclusions and limits of the study: Inferences about post-ART repertoire changes are limited because no data were available on ART adherence, viral resistance or therapy changes. Since PBMC availability was limited, sequencing covered only the TCR beta chain, with no alpha chain pairing. Narrower CDR3 length ranges were observed in HIV repertoires than in controls, and an antigen-experienced repertoire with only a slight naive shift after ART was suggested by the network structure. At every time point, the repertoire was dominated by expanded TRB clones first identified before ART initiation, although this dominance fluctuated and, in many PLHIV, declined after ART. Because cell numbers in pre-ART samples were limited, unsorted PBMC were profiled instead of sorted CD4+ and CD8+ T cells. Starting ART was linked to a significant rise in TRB diversity, yet even after long-term ART the diversity remained significantly lower than in transplant donor controls. Samples dated from the mid-2000s to the late 2010s, and the ART regimens used may be less effective than current ones.

Details on this clone: Its antigen is still unknown. No much larger clonotype is one base removed from it; base qualities were not supplied.

The CDR3, from cysteine to phenylalanine, totals 15 residues. Only CDR3 DNA is held: 45 bases, read in frame from base 1. Looking up the germline V gene yields CDR1 SGHTA and CDR2 FQGNSA. V lost 2 bases and J lost 0 bases, and the count of bases not matched to a germline gene is 4. The immunoSEQ hsTCRB v3.0 assay was used at survey level resolution for TRB variable region sequencing. The targeted TRB sequencing depth was about 35,000-55,000 T-cell genomes per sample. TRB libraries were pooled and sequenced on an Illumina MiSeq using a v3 150-cycle kit. For the original study's pipeline: Repertoire analysis was performed in R inside a reproducible Nextflow workflow that covered QC, data transformation and analysis. Custom analyses were implemented in LymphoSeq2, an R package for AIRR-Seq data exploration. A few samples yielding fewer than 5000 total TRB sequences were excluded, leaving approximately 200 analyzed HIV repertoires. Among the roughly 180 retained HIV repertoires, approximately 59 were collected before ART initiation and more than 120 after ART initiation. Each repertoire was downsampled to 5000 TRB nucleotide sequences, and summary statistics were averaged across 100 downsampling iterations. Only TRB sequences with CDR3 regions of at least seven amino acids were retained for analysis. Diversity was measured with a Shannon entropy-derived clonality score and the Gini coefficient. In the repertoire networks, any two of the top 5000 CDR3 amino acid sequences were connected whenever the two sequences differed by an edit distance of one. Antigen specificity groups and MHC restriction were predicted for TRB CDR3 amino acid sequences with GLIPH2. To flag known associations with CMV, EBV, HIV or tissue antigens, CDR3 amino acid sequences were compared against VDJdb and McPAS-TCR. Pre-ART, post-ART and control groups were compared with Wilcoxon signed-rank tests and Holm-Bonferroni correction. TCRdb carries this immuneACCESS record with in-frame sequences only. Its versions omit some clonotypes, under half of them owing to an unresolved V gene in the studies checked, with the rest unexplained. V and J calls and clone size are those listed in that table; D and trimming were worked out from the DNA. The sample yields approximately 22,000 clones; around 80% were counted once. The ten largest make up approximately 20% of the sample.

To be included, a participant needed at least one PBMC sample from before ART initiation plus at least two post-ART samples. All participants with HIV were treated in the United States of America. Before DNA extraction, cryopreserved samples containing 1-10 million PBMC were thawed and washed. At the time of the earliest PBMC sample, participants with HIV were aged between roughly 23 and 60 years. PBMC samples were contributed by each participant from 1-4 timepoints before ART initiation and 2-8 timepoints after ART initiation, with a median of 7 samples. Serial HIV viral load, CD4+ T-cell count, ART history and demographic data were obtained for every participant. Genomic DNA was extracted from unsorted PBMC with a Qiagen kit on a QIAcube, processed in batches of 12 samples.

The clonotype was recovered from a man younger than 35 with HIV. The rearranged segments are TRBV7-2 and TRBJ2-7, and 7 junction bases match TRBD1. The specimen comprised unsorted PBMCs, sampled 0.1 years before starting antiretroviral therapy. The nucleotides are TGTGCCAGCAGCTTATCCCGGGACAGCTCCTACGAGCAGTACTTC. The resulting protein is CASSLSRDSSYEQYF.